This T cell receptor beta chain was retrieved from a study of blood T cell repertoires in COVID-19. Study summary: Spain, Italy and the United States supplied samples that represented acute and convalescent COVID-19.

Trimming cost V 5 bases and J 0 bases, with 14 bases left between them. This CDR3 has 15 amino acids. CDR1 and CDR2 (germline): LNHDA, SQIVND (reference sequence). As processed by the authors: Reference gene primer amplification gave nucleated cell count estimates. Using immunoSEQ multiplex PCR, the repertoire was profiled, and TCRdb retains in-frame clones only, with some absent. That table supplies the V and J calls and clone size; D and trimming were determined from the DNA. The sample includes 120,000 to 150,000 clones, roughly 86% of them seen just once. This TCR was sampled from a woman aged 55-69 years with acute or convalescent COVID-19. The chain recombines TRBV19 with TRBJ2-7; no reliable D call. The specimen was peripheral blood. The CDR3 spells CASSPWFESSYEQYF. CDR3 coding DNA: TGTGCCAGTAGTCCCTGGTTCGAGAGCTCCTACGAGCAGTACTTC.